Sequencing of this TCR beta chain was carried out in a study of OX40 agonist ivuxolimab in advanced cancers. Looking at the study overall: Every 2 weeks, patients got intravenous ivuxolimab at one of six dose levels (0.01-10 mg/kg).

Sampled blood was obtained at baseline, cycle 4 day 1, and cycle 7 day 1. Trimming stripped 0 bases from V and 5 bases from J, with 6 bases between. In germline, CDR1 is SGHRS, CDR2 YFSETQ. The CDR3 runs to 13 residues. TCRdb's copy holds only in-frame clones and misses some; the assay was immunoSEQ multiplex PCR. The data contain approximately 77,000 clones, around nine tenths of them singletons. Material: CD4+ or CD8+ T cells sorted from blood, obtained in a trial of the OX40 agonist ivuxolimab. This chain connects TRBV5-1 to TRBJ1-5; D ambiguous. The TCR was taken from an adult with an advanced solid tumor such as melanoma, head and neck, liver or kidney cancer. The CDR3 reads CASSLDGDQPQHF. DNA of the CDR3: TGCGCCAGCAGCTTGGATGGAGATCAGCCCCAGCATTTT.